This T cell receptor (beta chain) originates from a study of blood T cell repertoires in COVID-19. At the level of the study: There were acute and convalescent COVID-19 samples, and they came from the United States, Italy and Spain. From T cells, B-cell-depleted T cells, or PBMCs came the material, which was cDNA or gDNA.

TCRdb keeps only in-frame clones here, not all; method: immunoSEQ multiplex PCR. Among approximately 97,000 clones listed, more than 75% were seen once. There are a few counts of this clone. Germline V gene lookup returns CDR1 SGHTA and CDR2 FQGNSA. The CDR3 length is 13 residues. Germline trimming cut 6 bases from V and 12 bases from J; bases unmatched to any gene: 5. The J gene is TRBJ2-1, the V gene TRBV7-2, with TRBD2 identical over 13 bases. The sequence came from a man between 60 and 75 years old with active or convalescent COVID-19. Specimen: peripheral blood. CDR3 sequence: CASSRTSGSSQFF. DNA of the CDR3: TGTGCCAGCAGTCGGACTAGCGGGAGTTCGCAGTTCTTC.